This T cell receptor beta chain was identified during a study of spatial heterogeneity in lung cancer. TCRdb re-called the 5' RACE reads with MiXCR, one entry per CDR3 protein. The sample lists roughly 30,000 distinct CDR3 sequences; more than 9% were seen once. The time point: blood at routine non-recurrence follow-up after resection. The germline CDR1 and CDR2 sequences are SGHKS and YYEKEE (reference sequence). The ends lost 0 bases at V and 14 bases at J; junction bases unmatched: 10. The length of the CDR3 is 15 residues. Specimen: PBMCs, collected at follow-up. The clonotype comes from a female donor with early-stage non-small cell lung cancer. The chain combines TRBV5-5 with TRBJ2-1, with 11 bases identical to TRBD1. DNA of the CDR3: TGTGCCAGCAGCTTGGAGTGGACAGGGGGCGACTCGGAGTTCTTC. Its protein product is CASSLEWTGGDSEFF.